This T cell receptor (beta chain) came from a study of cytomegalovirus exposure and HLA in healthy donors. Overall study results and limits: In a later analysis, TCR beta V- and J-gene trimming showed a link to a missense DCLRE1C variant. In a later analysis, the majority of CMV-associated beta chains seemingly showed HLA restriction.

It was with 60 Vbeta and 13 Jbeta primers that the PCR ran. Profiling relied on immunoSEQ multiplex PCR, and the TCRdb table lists in-frame clones only, not all of them. The top ten clones hold 12% of a sample with roughly 70,000 clones, about 81% of them seen once. About this clone itself: Its antigen is not identified.

CDR3 size: 14 residues. The source material was PBMCs. This sequence joins TRBV21-1 and TRBJ2-2; TRBD1 is taken as the D call from the table, unchecked against the DNA. TRBV21-1 is marked as a pseudogene. This TCR was recovered from a man in his sixties or seventies in good health and CMV-seronegative. The CDR3 reads CASHGTANTGELFF. Written as DNA, the CDR3 is TGTGCCAGCCACGGGACAGCGAACACCGGGGAGCTGTTTTTT.